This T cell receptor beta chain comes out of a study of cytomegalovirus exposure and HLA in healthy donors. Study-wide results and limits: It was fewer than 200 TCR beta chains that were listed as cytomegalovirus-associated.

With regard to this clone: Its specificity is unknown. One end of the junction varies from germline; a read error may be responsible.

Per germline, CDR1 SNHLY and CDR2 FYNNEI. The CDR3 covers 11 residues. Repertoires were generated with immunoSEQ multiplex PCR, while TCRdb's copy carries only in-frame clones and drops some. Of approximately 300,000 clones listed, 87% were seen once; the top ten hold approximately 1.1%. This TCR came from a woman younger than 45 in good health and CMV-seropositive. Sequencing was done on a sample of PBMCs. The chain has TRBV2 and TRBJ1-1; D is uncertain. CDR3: CASREGTEAFF. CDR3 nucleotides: TGTGCCAGCAGGGAAGGTACTGAAGCTTTCTTT.